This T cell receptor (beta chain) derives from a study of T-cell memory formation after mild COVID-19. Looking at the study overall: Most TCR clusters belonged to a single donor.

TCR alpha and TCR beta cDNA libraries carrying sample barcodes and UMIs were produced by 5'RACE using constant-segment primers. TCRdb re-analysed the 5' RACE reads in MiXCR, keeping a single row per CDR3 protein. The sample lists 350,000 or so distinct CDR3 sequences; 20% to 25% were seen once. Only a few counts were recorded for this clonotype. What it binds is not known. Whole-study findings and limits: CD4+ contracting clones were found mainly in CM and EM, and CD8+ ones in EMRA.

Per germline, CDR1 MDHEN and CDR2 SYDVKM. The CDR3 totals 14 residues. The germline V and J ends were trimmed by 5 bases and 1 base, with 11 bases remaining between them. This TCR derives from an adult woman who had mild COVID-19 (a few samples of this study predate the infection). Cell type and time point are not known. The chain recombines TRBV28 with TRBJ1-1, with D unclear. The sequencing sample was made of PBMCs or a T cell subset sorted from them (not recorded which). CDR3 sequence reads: CASSAWTANTEAFF. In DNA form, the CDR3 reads TGTGCCAGCAGTGCCTGGACGGCGAACACTGAAGCTTTCTTT.